This T cell receptor beta chain was recorded in a study of early T cells in non-severe SARS-CoV-2 infection. Study context: Sequencing used unsorted whole-blood bulk RNA, so chains lack pairing.

Each CDR3 protein gets one entry after TCRdb re-called the 5' RACE reads with MiXCR. The table records over 50,000 distinct CDR3 sequences, roughly 13% of them present only once. This clonotype came up a few times. Its antigen is unknown. Study outcomes and limitations: VDJdb matching favored anti-spike CD8 responses, missing private and CD4 specificities.

This CDR3 spans 11 amino acids. The receptor was isolated from an adult who was a healthcare worker with PCR-confirmed SARS-CoV-2 infection or an uninfected control (not recorded which). V gene TRBV21-1 combines with J gene TRBJ1-1; TRBD1, the table's D call, lacks a check against the DNA. TRBV21-1 corresponds to a pseudogene. The sequenced sample was whole blood. In nucleotides, the CDR3 is TGTGCCAGTCGGGAGAACACTGAAGCTTTCTTT. This encodes CASRENTEAFF.